One and the same sample provided the 20 T cell receptor beta chains below, sequenced in a study of cytomegalovirus exposure and HLA in healthy donors. TCRdb keeps only in-frame clones here, not all; method: immunoSEQ multiplex PCR. Of 97,000 or so clones in the sample, over 85% are singletons; the top ten hold 0.89%. Sample: PBMCs. These receptor sequences come from a woman aged 18-35 years in good health and CMV-seronegative.

J is TRBJ2-7 and V is TRBV9; possible D gene TRBD1, 6 bases. The germline V gene encodes CDR1 SGDLS and CDR2 YYNGEE. This CDR3 comprises 18 residues. V gave up 4 bases and J gave up 4 bases, with 27 bases separating them. In DNA, the CDR3 is TGTGCCAGCAGCCCCTTCCGGGACATAACTCCCATAAGATACGAGCAGTACTTC. Translating gives CASSPFRDITPIRYEQYF.

The J gene is TRBJ1-1, the V gene TRBV25-1; D remains unclear. Per the germline V gene, CDR1 is MGHDK and CDR2 is SYGVNS. The CDR3 is 15 residues long. Trimming shortened V by 2 bases and J by 0 bases, and 10 bases separated the two germline ends. CDR3 coding DNA: TGTGCCAGCAGTGAACGCGCGGGGATGAACACTGAAGCTTTCTTT. It yields the protein CASSERAGMNTEAFF. Variable domain in full (rest from reference TRBV25-1 and TRBJ1-1): EADIYQTPRYLVIGTGKKITLECSQTMGHDKMYWYQQDPGMELHLIHYSYGVNSTEKGDLSSESTVSRIRTEHFPLTLESARPSHTSQYLCASSERAGMNTEAFFGQGTRLTVV.

J is TRBJ2-7 and V is TRBV6-1; D possibly corresponds to TRBD2 (5 bases). This CDR3 comprises 14 residues. Germline CDR1 MNHNS, CDR2 SASEGT. V lost 2 bases and J 6 bases, leaving 14 bases between the germline ends. As DNA, the CDR3 is TGTGCCAGCAGTGAAACTCTCCATACTAGCGAGCAGTACTTC. It encodes CASSETLHTSEQYF.

The CDR3 loop reads CASSHPTSGSYEQYF. As DNA, the CDR3 is TGCGCCAGCAGCCATCCGACTAGCGGTTCCTACGAGCAGTACTTC. The rearrangement joins TRBV4-1 to TRBJ2-7; 9 bases are a match to TRBD2. Per the germline V gene, CDR1 is MGHRA and CDR2 is YSYEKL. J gave up 1 base and V 3 bases, and 4 bases lay outside the gene matches. The length of the CDR3 is 15 residues.

This clone was picked up a small number of times. The J gene is TRBJ2-7, the V gene TRBV6-5, with D possibly TRBD1 on 6 matching bases. V was shortened by 4 bases and J by 3 bases, with 10 bases between the two germline ends. CDR1 is MNHEY and CDR2 is SVGAGI in the germline V gene. The CDR3 has 13 residues. Here the CDR3 reads CASSSSDSYEQYF. The CDR3 DNA sequence: TGTGCCAGCAGTTCCTCGGACAGCTACGAGCAGTACTTC.

The count of this clone is one. The chain recombines TRBV9 with TRBJ2-1; 7 bases are a match to TRBD2. From germline, CDR1 is SGDLS and CDR2 YYNGEE. The junction had 7 bases not matched to a gene; V was cut back by 0 bases and J by 10 bases. The CDR3 sequence is 14 residues long. The CDR3 DNA sequence: TGTGCCAGCAGCGTAGATTGGGGGGGAGGCGAGCAGTTCTTC. Translated: CASSVDWGGGEQFF.

The V call is TRBV19, the J call TRBJ2-7; 12 bases map to TRBD2. With V trimmed by 3 bases and J by 2 bases, 2 bases remained unmatched. Germline CDR1 LNHDA, CDR2 SQIVND (reference sequence). The CDR3 totals 15 residues. CDR3 protein: CASSIGLAGTYEQYF. The CDR3 region has the DNA TGTGCCAGTAGTATTGGACTAGCGGGAACCTACGAGCAGTACTTC.

The rearrangement uses TRBV6-5 and TRBJ2-1; TRBD1 matches at 9 bases. With 1 base clipped from V and 3 bases from J, the junction kept 4 bases outside the gene matches. CDR3 length equals 16 residues. Germline CDR1 is MNHEY and CDR2 is SVGAGI. CDR3 DNA: TGTGCCAGCAGTTACTTAACAGGGGGCCTCTACAATGAGCAGTTCTTC. This gives the protein CASSYLTGGLYNEQFF.

The rearrangement joins TRBV7-9 to TRBJ1-4; a possible D gene is TRBD1 (5 bases). Germline V gene sequence: CDR1 SEHNR, CDR2 FQNEAQ (reference sequence). V was cut by 5 bases and J by 4 bases, with 14 bases left in between. The CDR3 contains 15 residues. DNA for the CDR3: TGTGCCAGCAGCAATATGGGGGGGTTTAATGAAAAACTGTTTTTT. Protein sequence: CASSNMGGFNEKLFF.

This clone was detected only once. The rearrangement joins TRBV9 to TRBJ1-2; 9 nucleotides match TRBD1. This CDR3 comprises 17 residues. The trim removed 4 bases at V and 5 bases at J, leaving 15 bases unmatched. CDR1 and CDR2 from the germline V gene are SGDLS and YYNGEE. CDR3 loop: CASSPPLQGAVGYGYTF. The CDR3, as DNA: TGTGCCAGCAGCCCCCCCTTACAGGGGGCGGTGGGGTATGGCTACACCTTC.

The chain couples TRBV12-2 to TRBJ2-7; the table's D call, TRBD2, has no DNA check behind it. TRBV12-2 is labeled a pseudogene. CDR3 length: 18 residues. CDR3 sequence (DNA): TGTGCAAGTCGCTTAGATTGCTGCGGACTAGGCTTCTTCTACGAGCAGTACTTC. Protein product: CASRLDCCGLGFFYEQYF.

This rearrangement joins TRBV19 to TRBJ2-1; D is ambiguous. Germline V gives CDR1 LNHDA, CDR2 SQIVND (reference sequence). This CDR3 contains 14 residues. Trimming stripped 3 bases from V and 4 bases from J, with 10 bases between. CDR3 DNA sequence: TGTGCCAGTAGTATTTCACAATTTTACAATGAGCAGTTCTTC. Translated, it gives CASSISQFYNEQFF.

DNA of the CDR3: TGTGCCAGTAGTGCACAGACAGGGGGTGGCCCGGCGCCGCCTTACGAGCAGTACTTC. As protein: CASSAQTGGGPAPPYEQYF. This chain links TRBV19 with TRBJ2-7; 9 bases are a match to TRBD1. Per the germline V gene, CDR1 is LNHDA and CDR2 is SQIVND (reference sequence). V trimming: 5 bases; J trimming: 4 bases; junction bases outside the gene matches: 21. This CDR3 comprises 19 residues.

The V gene is TRBV27, the J gene TRBJ1-1; tentative D call: TRBD1 (5 bases). Germline lookup yields CDR1 MNHEY and CDR2 SMNVEV (reference sequence). Trimming cost V 7 bases and J 5 bases, with 17 bases left between them. This CDR3 region has 14 residues. Here the CDR3 reads CASMGGQGWTEAFF. CDR3 nucleotides: TGTGCCAGCATGGGTGGGCAGGGTTGGACTGAAGCTTTCTTT.

The V call is TRBV6-5, the J call TRBJ1-3; 7 bases are a match to TRBD1. After removal of 0 bases from V and 1 base from J, the junction contained 3 bases not matched to a gene. Germline CDR1 MNHEY, CDR2 SVGAGI. The CDR3 extends over 16 amino acids. The DNA of the CDR3 is TGTGCCAGCAGTTACTCCCTGGACAGGTCTGGAAACACCATATATTTT. Translation: CASSYSLDRSGNTIYF.

The V call is TRBV15, the J call TRBJ1-3, with D unresolved. V was shortened by 0 bases and J by 0 bases, with 12 bases between the two germline ends. The CDR3 runs to 17 residues. Germline values: CDR1 LNHNV, CDR2 YYDKDF (reference sequence). This CDR3 is CATSRDSVAVSGNTIYF. The CDR3 DNA reads TGTGCCACCAGCAGAGATTCAGTGGCGGTCTCTGGAAACACCATATATTTT.

The genes are TRBV7-9 and TRBJ2-7, with 10 bases identical to TRBD1. The CDR3 covers 15 residues. Germline CDR1 reads SEHNR; CDR2 reads FQNEAQ (reference sequence). V shed 4 bases, J shed 2 bases, and the junction held 5 bases outside the gene matches. DNA of the CDR3: TGTGCCAGCAGCTCCCCGGGACAGGGGCCCTACGAGCAGTACTTC. Protein product: CASSSPGQGPYEQYF.

The gene calls are TRBV4-1 and TRBJ2-3; D perhaps matches TRBD2 (6 bases). The CDR3 length is 13 residues. Per germline, CDR1 MGHRA and CDR2 YSYEKL. V gave up 1 base and J gave up 5 bases, with 7 bases separating them. The CDR3 DNA reads as TGCGCCAGCAGCCAAGGTAGCGGAGATACGCAGTATTTT. This gives the protein CASSQGSGDTQYF.

The chain links TRBV19 to TRBJ2-5; 7 positions match TRBD1. The length of the CDR3 is 14 residues. The germline gives CDR1 LNHDA, CDR2 SQIVND (reference sequence). J was trimmed by 3 bases and V by 3 bases; bases with no gene match: 4. CDR3 coding DNA: TGTGCCAGTAGTATTATCACAGGGGAAGAGACCCAGTACTTC. This encodes CASSIITGEETQYF.

The sample holds one count of this clone. The CDR3 sequence: CASSPLYNEQFF. CDR3 coding DNA: TGTGCCAGCAGCCCCCTCTACAATGAGCAGTTCTTC. The chain couples TRBV9 to TRBJ2-1; no clear D. The CDR3 runs 12 residues. V was cut by 4 bases and J by 3 bases, with 5 bases left in between. Germline CDR1 SGDLS, CDR2 YYNGEE.